The source of this TCR beta chain is a study of T cells in tuberculosis. Study-wide points: Cases with active tuberculosis were adults, while controls were adolescents.

The method was immunoSEQ multiplex PCR; TCRdb's version includes in-frame clones alone and lacks a portion of them. Among about 33,000 clones listed, roughly nine tenths were seen once. Time point specified: new active TB diagnosis, blood taken before or within 7 days of starting treatment. The CDR3 is 16 amino acids. CDR1 SGHDN and CDR2 FVKESK come from the germline V gene. V lost 1 base and J lost 5, with 14 bases in between. With respect to this clone: Its antigen is still unknown.

The source was PBMCs, collected at tuberculosis diagnosis. This TCR was recovered from an adult with tuberculosis. This rearrangement joins TRBV14 to TRBJ2-2, with D perhaps TRBD2 (5 bases). CDR3 nucleotides: TGTGCCAGCAGCCAAGGGATCCGGGGTTTGACCGGGGAGCTGTTTTTT. Translation: CASSQGIRGLTGELFF.